The rows below give T cell receptor beta chains drawn from one sample of a study of CD8 T cells in ankylosing spondylitis. TCRdb independently ran MiXCR on the 5' RACE reads; one entry per CDR3 protein. This table holds under 550,000 distinct CDR3 sequences, roughly a quarter found once. Sequenced input: blood, either unsorted or a sorted T cell fraction (not recorded which). The source of these receptors is a male donor with ankylosing spondylitis. CDR3s include the opening cysteine and the closing phenylalanine or tryptophan. The D gene is left open where the match is weak. Some rows have no size entry. The others give once, few or many, or a class for an expanded clone.

d_gene	abundance	j_gene	v_gene	CDR3nt	CDR3aa
TRBD2	-	TRBJ2-7	TRBV7-6	TGTGCCAGCAGCTTAGGGGCGGCGGGAGGATCGTCTTACGAGCAGTACTTC	CASSLGAAGGSSYEQYF
-	-	TRBJ2-7	TRBV10-3	TGTGCCACCTTAGGGACGGACGAGCAGTACTTC	CATLGTDEQYF
-	-	TRBJ2-3	TRBV29-1	TGCAGCGTTGACATGCCAGATACGCAGTATTTT	CSVDMPDTQYF
-	few	TRBJ1-3	TRBV12-3/TRBV12-4	TGTGCCAGCAGTATCTCGGACAGATTCATATATTTT	CASSISDRFIYF
TRBD1	-	TRBJ2-3	TRBV20-1	TGCAGTGCTAGGGGTGACAGGGCTAGCACAGATACGCAGTATTTT	CSARGDRASTDTQYF
-	few	TRBJ2-1	TRBV5-1	TGCGCCAGCAGCTTGACCTACGACTACTACAATGAGCAGTTCTTC	CASSLTYDYYNEQFF
TRBD2	many	TRBJ2-1	TRBV4-1	TGCGCCAGCAGCCGGCGGGACGGTCTAGCGGGAGGATTGAATGAGCAGTTCTTC	CASSRRDGLAGGLNEQFF
-	few	TRBJ2-7	TRBV5-1	TGCGCCAGCAGCTTGATCAGTGTTGGCGAGCAGTACTTC	CASSLISVGEQYF
-	-	TRBJ2-2	TRBV7-9	TGTGCCAGCAGCCCCGCAGGGAACACCGGGGAGCTGTTTTTT	CASSPAGNTGELFF
-	once	TRBJ2-2	TRBV20-1	TGCAGTGCTCGGGACACAGGCACCGGGGAGCTGTTTTTT	CSARDTGTGELFF
TRBD2	-	TRBJ2-2	TRBV5-6	TGTGCCAGCAGCTTTAGCGGGAGCAAACACACCGGGGAGCTGTTTTTT	CASSFSGSKHTGELFF
TRBD1	-	TRBJ2-1	TRBV7-9	TGTGCCAGCAGACCGAACACGGGACAGACTACCTACAATGAGCAGTTCTTC	CASRPNTGQTTYNEQFF
-	-	TRBJ1-6	TRBV12-3/TRBV12-4	TGTGCCAGCAGTTTCTCTGTGGAGCAGTTCACCTATAATTCACCCCTCCACTTT	CASSFSVEQFTYNSPLHF
-	few	TRBJ2-7	TRBV3-1	TGTGCCAGCAGCCAAGGTGGTCCCGGGGCCTACGAGCAGTACTTC	CASSQGGPGAYEQYF
-	few	TRBJ2-1	TRBV7-8	TGTGCCAGCAGCACCAGCAGGGTGGGGGGGCTAGAGCAGTTCTTC	CASSTSRVGGLEQFF
TRBD1	few	TRBJ2-3	TRBV25-1	TGTGCCAGCAGCGCCCCCCGGGACAGGGGAGCAGATACGCAGTATTTT	CASSAPRDRGADTQYF
-	-	TRBJ2-1	TRBV29-1	TGCAGCGTTGTGACTAGCAATGAGCAGTTCTTC	CSVVTSNEQFF
TRBD1	-	TRBJ1-2	TRBV19	TGTGCCAGTAGTTCGGGACAGGGATTTGGCTACACCTTC	CASSSGQGFGYTF
-	-	TRBJ1-6	TRBV5-1	TGCGCCAGCAGCTTGGCCTCAGGACGGAATTCACCCCTCCACTTT	CASSLASGRNSPLHF
-	-	TRBJ2-1	TRBV5-1	TGCGCCAGCAGCTATGGGGACAAAAATGAGCAGTTCTTC	CASSYGDKNEQFF
-	-	TRBJ2-3	TRBV27	TGTGCCAGCAGTTTATATGGCACAGATACGCAGTATTTT	CASSLYGTDTQYF
-	-	TRBJ2-7	TRBV7-2	TGTGCCAGCAGCTTACGAAAGGGTCCCTACGAGCAGTACTTC	CASSLRKGPYEQYF
TRBD1	-	TRBJ1-6	TRBV30	TGTGCCTGGCAGACAGGGTCACCCCTCCACTTT	CAWQTGSPLHF